These 5 T cell receptor beta chains were sequenced from one sample in a study of PD-L1 blockade in urothelial cancer. This table comes from immunoSEQ multiplex PCR, and its TCRdb copy is limited to in-frame clones, with some not included. The sample contains about 32,000 clones, around 87% of which appear only once. The sequencing used PBMCs, collected around atezolizumab (anti-PD-L1) treatment. These receptors originate from a man aged 50 to 59 with urothelial cancer.

This clone showed up just once. This chain joins TRBV11-2 and TRBJ1-1; D not resolved. V shed 4 bases and J shed 1 base, with 4 bases lying between them. Germline V CDR1 and CDR2: SGHAT, FQNNGV. The CDR3 is 12 residues long. The CDR3 reads CASSSQNTEAFF. The CDR3 DNA sequence: TGTGCCAGCAGCTCCCAGAACACTGAAGCTTTCTTT.

This rearrangement joins TRBV10-2 to TRBJ2-7; no reliable D call. CDR1 and CDR2 from the germline V gene are WSHSY and SAAADI. Trimming shortened V by 6 bases and J by 2 bases, and 11 bases separated the two germline ends. The CDR3 is 13 amino acids. Written as DNA, the CDR3 is TGCGCCAGCAGCCGAGAAAAACCCTACGAGCAGTACTTC. This gives the protein CASSREKPYEQYF.

This clone was recorded once. The V and J genes are TRBV2 and TRBJ1-1; 7 bases agree with TRBD1. V trimming: 6 bases; J trimming: 5 bases; junction bases outside the gene matches: 18. The CDR3 is made up of 17 amino acids. CDR1 is SNHLY and CDR2 is FYNNEI in the germline V gene. The CDR3 loop reads CASRRQGLIRSETEAFF. CDR3 in DNA: TGTGCCAGCAGGAGACAGGGACTTATAAGGTCTGAAACTGAAGCTTTCTTT.

This rearrangement joins TRBV6-5 to TRBJ2-1; D uncertain. The CDR3 contains 16 residues. CDR1 is MNHEY, CDR2 SVGAGI, per germline. V was clipped by 0 bases and J by 7 bases, with 16 bases between them. CDR3 DNA: TGTGCCAGCAGTTACTCGACCGGGTTAGGCGGAAATGAGCAGTTCTTC. Its translation: CASSYSTGLGGNEQFF.

The chain is built from TRBV30 and TRBJ2-1; 8 bases fit TRBD1. The junction had 2 bases not matched to a gene; V was cut back by 1 base and J by 6 bases. From germline, CDR1 is GTSNPN and CDR2 SVGIG (reference sequence). The CDR3 spans 13 residues. CDR3 sequence: CAWSGTGRNEQFF. The CDR3 coding sequence is TGTGCCTGGAGTGGGACAGGGCGCAATGAGCAGTTCTTC.